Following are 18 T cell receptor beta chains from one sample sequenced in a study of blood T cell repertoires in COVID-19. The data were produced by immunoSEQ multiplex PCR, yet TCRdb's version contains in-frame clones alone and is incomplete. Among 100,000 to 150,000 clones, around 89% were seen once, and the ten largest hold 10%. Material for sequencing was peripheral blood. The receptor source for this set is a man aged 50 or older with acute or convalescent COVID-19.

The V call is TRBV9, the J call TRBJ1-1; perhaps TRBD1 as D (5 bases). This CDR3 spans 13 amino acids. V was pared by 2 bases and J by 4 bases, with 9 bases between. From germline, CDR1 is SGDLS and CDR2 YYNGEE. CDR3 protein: CASSVGRGTEAFF. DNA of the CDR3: TGTGCCAGCAGCGTGGGAAGGGGCACTGAAGCTTTCTTT.

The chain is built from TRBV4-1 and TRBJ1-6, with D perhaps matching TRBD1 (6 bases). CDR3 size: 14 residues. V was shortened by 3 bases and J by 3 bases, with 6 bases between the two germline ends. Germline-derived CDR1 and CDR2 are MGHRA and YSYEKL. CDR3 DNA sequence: TGCGCCAGCAGCCAGGACAGCTATAATTCACCCCTCCACTTT. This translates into CASSQDSYNSPLHF.

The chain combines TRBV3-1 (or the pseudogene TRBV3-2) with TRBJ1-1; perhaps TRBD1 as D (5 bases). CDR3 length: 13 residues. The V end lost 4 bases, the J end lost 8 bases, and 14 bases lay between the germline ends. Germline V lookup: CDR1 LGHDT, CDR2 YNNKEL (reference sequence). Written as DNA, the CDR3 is TGTGCCAGCAGCCTCAAATCCGCAGGGGAAGCTTTCTTT. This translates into CASSLKSAGEAFF.

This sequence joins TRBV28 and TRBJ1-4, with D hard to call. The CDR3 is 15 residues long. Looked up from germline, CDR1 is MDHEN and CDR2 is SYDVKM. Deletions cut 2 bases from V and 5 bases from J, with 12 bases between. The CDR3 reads CASSLVRSGNEKLFF. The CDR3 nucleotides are TGTGCCAGCAGTTTAGTGAGGTCGGGGAATGAAAAACTGTTTTTT. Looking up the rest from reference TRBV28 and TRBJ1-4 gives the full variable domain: DVKVTQSSRYLVKRTGEKVFLECVQDMDHENMFWYRQDPGLGLRLIYFSYDVKMKEKGDIPEGYSVSREKKERFSLILESASTNQTSMYLCASSLVRSGNEKLFFGSGTQLSVL.

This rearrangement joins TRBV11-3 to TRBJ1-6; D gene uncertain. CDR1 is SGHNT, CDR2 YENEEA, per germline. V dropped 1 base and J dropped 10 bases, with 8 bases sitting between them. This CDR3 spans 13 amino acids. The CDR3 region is CASSLGVNSPLHF. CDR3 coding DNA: TGTGCCAGCAGCTTAGGCGTCAACTCACCCCTCCACTTT.

CDR3 sequence (DNA): TGTGCCAGCAGCCGCCTGGGACAGCAGTACACTGAAGCTTTCTTT. It is translated as CASSRLGQQYTEAFF. V is TRBV13 and J is TRBJ1-1, with 7 nucleotides matching TRBD1. Germline-derived CDR1 and CDR2 are PRHDT and FYEKMQ (reference sequence). The CDR3 is 15 amino acids. V shed 5 bases and J 3 bases; nucleotides not matched to a gene: 9. The entire variable domain, with the rest obtained from reference TRBV13 and TRBJ1-1, is as follows: AAGVIQSPRHLIKEKRETATLKCYPIPRHDTVYWYQQGPGQDPQFLISFYEKMQSDKGSIPDRFSAQQFSDYHSELNMSSLELGDSALYFCASSRLGQQYTEAFFGQGTRLTVV.

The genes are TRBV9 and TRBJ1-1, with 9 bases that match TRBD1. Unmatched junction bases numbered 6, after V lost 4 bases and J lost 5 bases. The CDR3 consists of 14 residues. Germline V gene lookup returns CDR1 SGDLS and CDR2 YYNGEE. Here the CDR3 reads CASSPDRGRTEAFF. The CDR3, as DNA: TGTGCCAGCAGCCCCGACAGGGGGAGGACTGAAGCTTTCTTT.

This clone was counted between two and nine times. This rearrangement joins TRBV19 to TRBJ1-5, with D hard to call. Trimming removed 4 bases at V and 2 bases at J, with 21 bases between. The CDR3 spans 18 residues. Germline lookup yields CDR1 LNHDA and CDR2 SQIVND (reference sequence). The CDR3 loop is CASSTTIPRGWGNQPQHF. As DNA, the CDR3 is TGTGCCAGTAGTACCACTATCCCGAGAGGATGGGGCAATCAGCCCCAGCATTTT.

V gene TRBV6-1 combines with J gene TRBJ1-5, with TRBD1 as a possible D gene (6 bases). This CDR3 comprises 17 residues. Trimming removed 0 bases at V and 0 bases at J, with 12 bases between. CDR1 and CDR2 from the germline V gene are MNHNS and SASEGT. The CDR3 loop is CASSEARAGVSNQPQHF. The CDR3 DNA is TGTGCCAGCAGTGAAGCGCGGGCAGGGGTTAGCAATCAGCCCCAGCATTTT.

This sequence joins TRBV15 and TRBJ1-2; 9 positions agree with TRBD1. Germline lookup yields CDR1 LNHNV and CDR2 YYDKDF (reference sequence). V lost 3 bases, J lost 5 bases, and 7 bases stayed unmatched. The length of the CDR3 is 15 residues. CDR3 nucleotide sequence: TGTGCCACCAGCAGTAACAGGGGGCAGATATATGGCTACACCTTC. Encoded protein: CATSSNRGQIYGYTF.

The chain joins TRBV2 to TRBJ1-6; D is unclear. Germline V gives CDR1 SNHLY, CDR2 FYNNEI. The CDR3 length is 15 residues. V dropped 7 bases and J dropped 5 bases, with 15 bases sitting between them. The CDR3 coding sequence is TGTGCCAGCACCGATGAAACGGGAAATAATTCACCCCTCCACTTT. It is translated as CASTDETGNNSPLHF.

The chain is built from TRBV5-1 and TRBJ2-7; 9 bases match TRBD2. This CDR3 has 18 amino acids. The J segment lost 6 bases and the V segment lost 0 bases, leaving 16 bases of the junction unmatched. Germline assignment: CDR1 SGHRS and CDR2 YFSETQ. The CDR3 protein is CASSLGRGSAGGAGEQYF. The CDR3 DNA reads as TGCGCCAGCAGCTTGGGGAGGGGTTCAGCGGGAGGAGCGGGCGAGCAGTACTTC.

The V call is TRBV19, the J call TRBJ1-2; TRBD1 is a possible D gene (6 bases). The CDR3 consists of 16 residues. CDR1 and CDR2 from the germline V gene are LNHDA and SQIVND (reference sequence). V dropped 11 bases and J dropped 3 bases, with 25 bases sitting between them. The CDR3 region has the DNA TGTGCCTGCTTTCGGGCCGGGGGGGCGACGGACTATGGCTACACCTTC. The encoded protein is CACFRAGGATDYGYTF.

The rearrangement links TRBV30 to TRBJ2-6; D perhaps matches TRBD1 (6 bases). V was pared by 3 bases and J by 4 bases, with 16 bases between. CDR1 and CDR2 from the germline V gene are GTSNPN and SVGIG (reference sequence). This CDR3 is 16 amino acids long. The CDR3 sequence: CAWSRMGARGANVLTF. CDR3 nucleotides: TGTGCCTGGAGCCGGATGGGGGCGCGGGGGGCCAACGTCCTGACTTTC.

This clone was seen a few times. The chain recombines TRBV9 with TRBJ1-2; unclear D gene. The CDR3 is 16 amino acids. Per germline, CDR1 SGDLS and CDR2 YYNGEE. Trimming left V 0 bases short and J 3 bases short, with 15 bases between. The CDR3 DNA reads TGTGCCAGCAGCGTAGCTCGGGTCCCCCATGACTATGGCTACACCTTC. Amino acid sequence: CASSVARVPHDYGYTF.

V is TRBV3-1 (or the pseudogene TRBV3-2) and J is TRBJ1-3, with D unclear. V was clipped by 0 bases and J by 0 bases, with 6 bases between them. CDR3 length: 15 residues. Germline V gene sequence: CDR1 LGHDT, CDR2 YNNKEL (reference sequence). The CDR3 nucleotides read TGTGCCAGCAGCCAAGATCTGAGCTCTGGAAACACCATATATTTT. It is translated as CASSQDLSSGNTIYF.

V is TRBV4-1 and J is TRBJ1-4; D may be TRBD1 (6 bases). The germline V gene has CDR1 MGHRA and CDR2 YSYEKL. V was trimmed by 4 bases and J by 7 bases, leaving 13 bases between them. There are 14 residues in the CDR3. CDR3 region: CASSPPDRAEKLFF. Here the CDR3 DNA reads TGCGCCAGCAGCCCACCGGACAGAGCTGAAAAACTGTTTTTT.

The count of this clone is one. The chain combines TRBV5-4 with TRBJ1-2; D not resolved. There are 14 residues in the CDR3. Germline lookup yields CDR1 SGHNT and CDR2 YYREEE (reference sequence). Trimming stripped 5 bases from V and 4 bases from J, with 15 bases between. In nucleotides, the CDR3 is TGTGCCAGCAGATGGGGAGGCGGCCTCTATGGCTACACCTTC. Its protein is CASRWGGGLYGYTF.